These 16 T cell receptor beta chains came from one sample sequenced in a study of blood T cell repertoires in COVID-19. The assay was immunoSEQ multiplex PCR, and TCRdb's table has in-frame clones only and misses some. The table includes 80,000 to 100,000 clones, approximately 84% detected once. Input material: peripheral blood. All receptors come from a man aged 55-75 years with acute or convalescent COVID-19.

The rearrangement joins TRBV2 to TRBJ2-3, with D unclear. Germline V gives CDR1 SNHLY, CDR2 FYNNEI. Trimming cost V 8 bases and J 4 bases, with 4 bases left between them. This CDR3 has 10 amino acids. CDR3 DNA sequence: TGTGCCAGCTCCTCAGATACGCAGTATTTT. Residues: CASSSDTQYF.

The V call is TRBV11-2, the J call TRBJ2-7; 9 positions agree with TRBD2. The trim removed 2 bases at V and 2 bases at J, leaving 4 bases unmatched. This CDR3 has 15 amino acids. Germline CDR1 SGHAT, CDR2 FQNNGV. The CDR3 bases are TGTGCCAGCAGCTTATGGGCGGGAGGGCCCTACGAGCAGTACTTC. It codes for CASSLWAGGPYEQYF.

Comment on this clone: An end of the junction differs from the germline gene, which may be a read error. V and J are TRBV27 and TRBJ1-1, with 10 bases matching TRBD1. The CDR3 runs to 15 residues. Germline values: CDR1 MNHEY, CDR2 SMNVEV (reference sequence). CDR3 region: CASTLSRDRGTEAFF. The CDR3 nucleotides are TGTGCCAGCACTTTAAGTAGGGACAGGGGAACTGAAGCTTTCTTT.

This chain links TRBV6-5 with TRBJ2-1; TRBD2 might be the D (5 bases). Trimming stripped 11 bases from V and 6 bases from J, with 14 bases between. The germline CDR1 and CDR2 sequences are MNHEY and SVGAGI. This CDR3 spans 12 amino acids. The chain's CDR3 is CACSLAGNEQFF. CDR3 DNA sequence: TGTGCCTGCTCCCTTGCGGGCAATGAGCAGTTCTTC.

The rearrangement links TRBV6-1 to TRBJ2-5; D perhaps matches TRBD1 (6 bases). V lost 2 bases to trimming and J lost 0 bases, with 16 bases between them. Germline V gene sequence: CDR1 MNHNS, CDR2 SASEGT. CDR3 size: 17 residues. CDR3 sequence (DNA): TGTGCCAGCAGTGAATTTCTCGCAGGGGTCTACCAAGAGACCCAGTACTTC. It yields the protein CASSEFLAGVYQETQYF.

The chain uses TRBV2 and TRBJ2-2; 11 nucleotides align to TRBD1. Losses at the gene ends were 8 bases for V and 4 bases for J; bases not matched to a gene: 3. This CDR3 has 14 amino acids. Per germline, CDR1 SNHLY and CDR2 FYNNEI. For the CDR3, the DNA is TGTGCCAGCGACGGGACAGGGGGCACCGGGGAGCTGTTTTTT. Translating gives CASDGTGGTGELFF.

The J gene is TRBJ1-2, the V gene TRBV2; the D is unclear. CDR1 is SNHLY, CDR2 FYNNEI, per germline. V was shortened by 7 bases and J by 2 bases, with 11 bases between the two germline ends. The length of the CDR3 is 13 residues. The CDR3 is CASIRDPNYGYTF. The CDR3 DNA is TGTGCCAGCATTCGCGATCCCAACTATGGCTACACCTTC.

At least ten counts were recorded for this clone. This chain connects TRBV10-2 to TRBJ2-2; D is unclear. Germline loops: CDR1 WSHSY, CDR2 SAAADI. This CDR3 is 16 amino acids long. Trimming stripped 3 bases from V and 2 bases from J, with 13 bases between. The CDR3 DNA is TGCGCCAGCAGTGAACCTCTCGGGTCTAACACCGGGGAGCTGTTTTTT. Residues: CASSEPLGSNTGELFF.

V gene TRBV3-1 (or the pseudogene TRBV3-2) combines with J gene TRBJ2-6; D perhaps matches TRBD2 (6 bases). The CDR3 has 15 amino acids. V was cut by 4 bases and J by 4 bases, with 11 bases left in between. The germline V gene has CDR1 LGHDT and CDR2 YNNKEL (reference sequence). Here the CDR3 reads CASSPRGAGANVLTF. The DNA for the CDR3 is TGTGCCAGCAGCCCCCGCGGGGCCGGGGCCAACGTCCTGACTTTC.

The J gene is TRBJ1-5, the V gene TRBV7-9; D unresolved. The V gene lost 0 bases and the J gene lost 3 bases, with 3 bases spanning the gap. The germline V gene has CDR1 SEHNR and CDR2 FQNEAQ (reference sequence). The CDR3 has 13 residues. CDR3 DNA sequence: TGTGCCAGCAGCTTAGCTCACAATCAGCCCCAGCATTTT. Its protein product is CASSLAHNQPQHF.

V and J are TRBV9 and TRBJ2-2; TRBD1 agrees at 11 bases. This CDR3 comprises 16 residues. CDR1 and CDR2 (germline): SGDLS, YYNGEE. V lost 4 bases to trimming and J lost 6 bases; unmatched junction nucleotides: 8. The CDR3: CASSIPGQGGPGELFF. The CDR3 bases are TGTGCCAGCAGCATACCGGGACAGGGGGGACCCGGGGAGCTGTTTTTT.

V is TRBV13 and J is TRBJ2-7; 7 bases align to TRBD2. The germline V gene has CDR1 PRHDT and CDR2 FYEKMQ (reference sequence). The CDR3 sequence is 18 residues long. J lost 5 bases, V lost 0 bases, and 16 bases had no gene match. The CDR3: CASSLGLAVFSGDHEQYF. CDR3 DNA sequence: TGTGCCAGCAGCTTAGGGCTAGCGGTTTTCAGCGGGGATCACGAGCAGTACTTC. The full variable domain, completed using reference TRBV13 and TRBJ2-7, is AAGVIQSPRHLIKEKRETATLKCYPIPRHDTVYWYQQGPGQDPQFLISFYEKMQSDKGSIPDRFSAQQFSDYHSELNMSSLELGDSALYFCASSLGLAVFSGDHEQYFGPGTRLTVT.

The chain uses TRBV6-6 and TRBJ2-1, with D perhaps matching TRBD2 (6 bases). CDR1 MNHNY and CDR2 SVGAGI come from the germline V gene (reference sequence). The V gene lost 2 bases and the J gene lost 9 bases, with 20 bases spanning the gap. This CDR3 comprises 16 residues. CDR3 nucleotides: TGTGCCAGCAGTTACCTCGACATGGGGATGGGAGGTGAGCAGTTCTTC. This sequence encodes CASSYLDMGMGGEQFF.

The chain employs TRBV9 and TRBJ1-5, with a tentative D call TRBD1 (6 bases). With 2 bases removed from V and 2 bases from J, the gap between germline ends came to 8 bases. This CDR3 has 14 amino acids. The germline CDR1 and CDR2 sequences are SGDLS and YYNGEE. CDR3 residues: CASSVDSGNQPQHF. In nucleotides, the CDR3 is TGTGCCAGCAGCGTGGACAGCGGCAATCAGCCCCAGCATTTT.

This clone appeared many times. CDR3 nucleotides: TGTGCCAGTAGTATAGATAACAGGCACTACAATGAGCAGTTCTTC. It yields the protein CASSIDNRHYNEQFF. The chain combines TRBV19 with TRBJ2-1; D perhaps matches TRBD1 (5 bases). CDR3 length equals 15 residues. Germline lookup yields CDR1 LNHDA and CDR2 SQIVND (reference sequence). The V and J ends lost 0 bases and 3 bases respectively, with 9 bases between them. The variable domain in full, completed from reference TRBV19 and TRBJ2-1, reads DGGITQSPKYLFRKEGQNVTLSCEQNLNHDAMYWYRQDPGQGLRLIYYSQIVNDFQKGDIAEGYSVSREKKESFPLTVTSAQKNPTAFYLCASSIDNRHYNEQFFGPGTRLTVL.

The chain joins TRBV11-3 to TRBJ1-2, with D possibly TRBD1 on 6 matching bases. The CDR3 sequence is 15 residues long. The germline V gene encodes CDR1 SGHNT and CDR2 YENEEA. Trimming cost V 5 bases and J 3 bases, with 16 bases left between them. DNA for the CDR3: TGTGCCAGCAGCCTAGGGGGGGAGACGTACTATGGCTACACCTTC. Encoded protein: CASSLGGETYYGYTF.